These 18 T cell receptor beta chains were all obtained from the same sample, sequenced in a study of PD-1 blockade in classical Hodgkin lymphoma. Every single patient, without exception, relapsed after autologous stem cell transplantation, and brentuximab vedotin exposure varied. Clones were read by immunoSEQ multiplex PCR, and TCRdb kept only the in-frame ones, dropping some. The sample yields 13,000 or so clones, 80% to 95% seen once. The sequences come from peripheral blood mononuclear cells (PBMCs), collected at baseline. The receptors shown here come from a human donor with classical Hodgkin lymphoma.

The V call is TRBV7-9, the J call TRBJ1-5; D is undetermined. Germline CDR1 SEHNR, CDR2 FQNEAQ (reference sequence). Trimming took 4 bases from V and 4 from J, leaving 8 bases between them. This CDR3 comprises 13 residues. The CDR3 coding sequence is TGTGCCAGCAGCTCTAGAGAGAATCAGCCCCAGCATTTT. This gives the protein CASSSRENQPQHF.

This clone occurred once. The chain carries TRBV29-1 and TRBJ2-7; perhaps TRBD2 as D (6 bases). Between the trimmed V and J ends, which lost 0 bases and 2 bases, there was a span of 8 bases. The CDR3 extends over 13 amino acids. Germline CDR1 is SQVTM and CDR2 is ANQGSEA. The CDR3, as DNA: TGCAGCGTTGAAGAGGGCGGGACCTACGAGCAGTACTTC. The encoded protein is CSVEEGGTYEQYF.

The J gene is TRBJ1-3, the V gene TRBV5-6, with D unclear. The CDR3 contains 15 residues. In germline, CDR1 is SGHDT, CDR2 YYEEEE. Trimming took 0 bases from V and 4 from J, leaving 11 bases between them. As DNA, the CDR3 is TGTGCCAGCAGCTTGGGTTGGACGTCCGGAAACACCATATATTTT. It translates to CASSLGWTSGNTIYF.

This chain joins TRBV7-6 and TRBJ2-1; D gene unclear. Trimming removed 8 bases at V and 0 bases at J, with 8 bases between. The CDR3 has 13 amino acids. The germline gives CDR1 SGHVS, CDR2 FNYEAQ. CDR3 nucleotides: TGTGCCAGCCAGCTAAGCTCCTACAATGAGCAGTTCTTC. Residues: CASQLSSYNEQFF. Filled out from reference TRBV7-6 and TRBJ2-1, the complete variable domain reads GAGVSQSPRYKVTKRGQDVALRCDPISGHVSLYWYRQALGQGPEFLTYFNYEAQQDKSGLPNDRFSAERPEGSISTLTIQRTEQRDSAMYRCASQLSSYNEQFFGPGTRLTVL.

The rearrangement joins TRBV19 to TRBJ2-2; tentative D call: TRBD1 (5 bases). The ends were cut back, 3 bases at V and 7 bases at J, with 15 bases in the middle. Germline CDR1 reads LNHDA; CDR2 reads SQIVND (reference sequence). The CDR3 has 15 residues. The CDR3 sequence is CASSMYVTVGGELFF. The CDR3 region has the DNA TGTGCCAGTAGTATGTATGTGACAGTCGGCGGGGAGCTGTTTTTT. The whole variable domain, remainder taken from reference TRBV19 and TRBJ2-2, is DGGITQSPKYLFRKEGQNVTLSCEQNLNHDAMYWYRQDPGQGLRLIYYSQIVNDFQKGDIAEGYSVSREKKESFPLTVTSAQKNPTAFYLCASSMYVTVGGELFFGEGSRLTVL.

V usage is TRBV10-3 and J usage is TRBJ1-2, with 12 positions matching TRBD1. Germline trimming cut 4 bases from V and 7 bases from J; bases unmatched to any gene: 7. The length of the CDR3 is 15 residues. Germline V gene sequence: CDR1 ENHRY, CDR2 SYGVKD. The CDR3, as DNA: TGTGCCATCAGTGCTCCGGGACAGGGGGCTTCTGGCTACACCTTC. It is translated as CAISAPGQGASGYTF.

The genes are TRBV6-1 and TRBJ1-2, with a weak D call TRBD1 (5 bases). Per the germline V gene, CDR1 is MNHNS and CDR2 is SASEGT. CDR3 length: 15 amino acids. Trimming left V 1 base short and J 4 bases short, with 13 bases between. The CDR3 coding sequence is TGTGCCAGCAGTGAAGGCCCGACTACAGGCTATGGCTACACCTTC. This sequence encodes CASSEGPTTGYGYTF.

The CDR3 DNA reads TGTGCCAGCAGTGACTCGAGGGGAGCTAGCACAGATACGCAGTATTTT. Its protein product is CASSDSRGASTDTQYF. The chain combines TRBV6-4 with TRBJ2-3; perhaps D is TRBD1 or TRBD2 (5 bases each). Germline V CDR1 and CDR2: MRHNA, SNTAGT. CDR3 size: 16 residues. V dropped 0 bases and J dropped 0 bases, with 10 bases sitting between them.

The genes are TRBV6-1 and TRBJ1-6, with TRBD1 identical over 7 bases. The CDR3 is 16 residues long. Trimming cost V 1 base and J 14 bases; bases outside gene matches: 14. The germline V gene encodes CDR1 MNHNS and CDR2 SASEGT. The CDR3 DNA sequence: TGTGCCAGCAGTGAAGAGGAGGGCAGGGGGGATAAGTCCCTCCACTTT. Its translation: CASSEEEGRGDKSLHF.

The V call is TRBV7-9, the J call TRBJ2-3; D ambiguous. The ends were cut back, 1 base at V and 11 bases at J, with 10 bases in the middle. Germline V gene lookup returns CDR1 SEHNR and CDR2 FQNEAQ (reference sequence). The CDR3 contains 12 residues. CDR3 in amino acids: CASSLDATQQYF. CDR3 DNA: TGTGCCAGCAGCTTAGATGCGACTCAGCAGTATTTT.

The chain couples TRBV5-4 to TRBJ1-1; 9 nucleotides agree with TRBD1. The germline gives CDR1 SGHNT, CDR2 YYREEE (reference sequence). The CDR3 sequence is 15 residues long. The ends lost 4 bases at V and 4 bases at J; junction bases unmatched: 8. As DNA, the CDR3 is TGTGCCAGCAGCACCCCCGGGACAGGGTTCACTGAAGCTTTCTTT. Its translation: CASSTPGTGFTEAFF.

This clone was recorded a few times. The chain uses TRBV5-6 and TRBJ2-5; D uncertain. The CDR3 consists of 15 residues. Germline lookup yields CDR1 SGHDT and CDR2 YYEEEE. Trimming removed 0 bases at V and 2 bases at J, with 11 bases between. The CDR3, as DNA: TGTGCCAGCAGCTTGGATATCTGGGGTCAAGAGACCCAGTACTTC. Encoded protein: CASSLDIWGQETQYF.

The chain has TRBV27 and TRBJ2-1; D is unclear. This CDR3 has 13 residues. Germline assignment: CDR1 MNHEY and CDR2 SMNVEV (reference sequence). The V end lost 0 bases, the J end lost 8 bases, and 8 bases lay between the germline ends. In DNA form, the CDR3 reads TGTGCCAGCAGTTTATCTCACGGGCATGAGCAGTTCTTC. Its translation: CASSLSHGHEQFF.

V gene TRBV6-1 combines with J gene TRBJ2-3, with 8 bases fitting TRBD1. Germline values: CDR1 MNHNS, CDR2 SASEGT. The CDR3 sequence is 14 residues long. Trimming removed 10 bases from V and 0 bases from J; junction bases left unmatched: 6. CDR3 residues: CAIGRQGSTDTQYF. Written as DNA, the CDR3 is TGTGCCATCGGTCGACAGGGGAGCACAGATACGCAGTATTTT.

The rearrangement uses TRBV7-9 and TRBJ2-3, with 11 bases fitting TRBD2. Germline V gene sequence: CDR1 SEHNR, CDR2 FQNEAQ (reference sequence). The CDR3 covers 17 residues. Germline trimming cut 5 bases from V and 2 bases from J; bases unmatched to any gene: 9. This CDR3 is CASSLRLAGIYTDTQYF. CDR3 bases: TGTGCCAGCAGCCTCCGACTAGCGGGGATTTACACAGATACGCAGTATTTT. Full variable domain (remainder filled in from reference TRBV7-9 and TRBJ2-3): DTGVSQNPRHKITKRGQNVTFRCDPISEHNRLYWYRQTLGQGPEFLTYFQNEAQLEKSRLLSDRFSAERPKGSFSTLEIQRTEQGDSAMYLCASSLRLAGIYTDTQYFGPGTRLTVL.

The V call is TRBV5-4, the J call TRBJ2-3; the match to TRBD2 covers 11 bases. The CDR3 is made up of 17 amino acids. The germline CDR1 and CDR2 sequences are SGHNT and YYREEE (reference sequence). The V segment lost 2 bases and the J segment 6 bases; nucleotides outside the gene matches: 11. The DNA for the CDR3 is TGTGCCAGCAGCTTTTTCCGTAGTAGCGGGGGGGCGGATACGCAGTATTTT. It encodes CASSFFRSSGGADTQYF.

The chain employs TRBV12-5 and TRBJ1-5; D is uncertain. CDR3 length: 16 amino acids. Per germline, CDR1 LGHNT and CDR2 FRNRAP. The V and J ends lost 1 base and 0 bases respectively, with 10 bases between them. The CDR3 DNA is TGTGCTAGTGGTTTGGGGGAGGCCGATAGCAATCAGCCCCAGCATTTT. As protein: CASGLGEADSNQPQHF. The whole variable domain, filled in from reference TRBV12-5 and TRBJ1-5, reads DARVTQTPRHKVTEMGQEVTMRCQPILGHNTVFWYRQTMMQGLELLAYFRNRAPLDDSGMPKDRFSAEMPDATLATLKIQPSEPRDSAVYFCASGLGEADSNQPQHFGDGTRLSIL.

The chain links TRBV9 to TRBJ2-2; the D gene is possibly TRBD2 (6 bases). Germline V CDR1 and CDR2: SGDLS, YYNGEE. V lost 4 bases and J lost 0, with 25 bases in between. This CDR3 spans 20 amino acids. The CDR3 loop is CASSTRPFSGLETNTGELFF. In DNA form, the CDR3 reads TGTGCCAGCAGCACCCGACCGTTTTCGGGACTCGAGACGAACACCGGGGAGCTGTTTTTT.